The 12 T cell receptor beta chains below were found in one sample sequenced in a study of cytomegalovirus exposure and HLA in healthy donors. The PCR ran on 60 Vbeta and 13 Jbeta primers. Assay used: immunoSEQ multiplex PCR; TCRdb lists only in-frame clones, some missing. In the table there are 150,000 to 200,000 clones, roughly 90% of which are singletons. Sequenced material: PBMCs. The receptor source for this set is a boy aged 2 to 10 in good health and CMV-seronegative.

The CDR3 protein is CASSFGGGYTEAFF. CDR3 nucleotide sequence: TGCGCCAGCAGCTTTGGTGGGGGCTACACTGAAGCTTTCTTT. V is TRBV5-1 and J is TRBJ1-1; D may be TRBD1 (6 bases). The CDR3 consists of 14 residues. V lost 2 bases, J lost 3 bases, and 11 bases lay in between. The V gene's germline CDR1 is SGHRS and CDR2 YFSETQ.

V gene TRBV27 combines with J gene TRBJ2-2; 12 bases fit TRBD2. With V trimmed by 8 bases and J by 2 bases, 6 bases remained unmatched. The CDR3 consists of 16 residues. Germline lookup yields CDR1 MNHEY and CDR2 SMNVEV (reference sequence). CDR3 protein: CASLAGGRLNTGELFF. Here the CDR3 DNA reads TGTGCCAGCCTAGCGGGAGGGCGATTAAACACCGGGGAGCTGTTTTTT.

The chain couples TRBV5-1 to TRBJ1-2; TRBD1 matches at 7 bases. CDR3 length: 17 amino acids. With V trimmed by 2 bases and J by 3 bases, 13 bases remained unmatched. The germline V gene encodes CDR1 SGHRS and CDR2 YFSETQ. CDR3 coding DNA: TGCGCCAGCAGCTTTTTGGAACAGGGGCTAGGCGACTATGGCTACACCTTC. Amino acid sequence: CASSFLEQGLGDYGYTF.

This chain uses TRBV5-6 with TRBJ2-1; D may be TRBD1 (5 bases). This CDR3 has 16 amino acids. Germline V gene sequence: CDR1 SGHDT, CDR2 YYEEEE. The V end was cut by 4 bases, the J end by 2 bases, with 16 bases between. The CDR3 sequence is CASSHQRQLTYNEQFF. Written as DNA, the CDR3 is TGTGCCAGCAGCCATCAAAGACAGCTAACCTACAATGAGCAGTTCTTC.

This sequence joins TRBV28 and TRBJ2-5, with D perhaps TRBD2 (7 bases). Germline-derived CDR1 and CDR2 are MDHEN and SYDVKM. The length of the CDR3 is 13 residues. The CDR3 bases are TGTGCTAGTTCTTGGGGGGGCTCACCGTCCCAGTACTTC. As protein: CASSWGGSPSQYF.

The CDR3 protein is CASILTRGTSGGYEQFF. The CDR3 nucleotides read TGTGCCAGCATCCTAACCCGAGGGACTAGCGGGGGTTACGAGCAGTTCTTC. This chain links TRBV28 with TRBJ2-1, with TRBD2 matching 14 bases. The CDR3 extends over 17 amino acids. Germline CDR1 reads MDHEN; CDR2 reads SYDVKM. V was clipped by 7 bases and J by 10 bases; unmatched bases: 15.

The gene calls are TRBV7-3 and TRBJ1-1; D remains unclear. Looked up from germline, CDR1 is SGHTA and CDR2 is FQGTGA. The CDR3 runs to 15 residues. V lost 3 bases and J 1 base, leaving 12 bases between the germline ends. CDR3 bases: TGTGCCAGCAGCTTGTATCGTTCAGGGAACACTGAAGCTTTCTTT. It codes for CASSLYRSGNTEAFF.

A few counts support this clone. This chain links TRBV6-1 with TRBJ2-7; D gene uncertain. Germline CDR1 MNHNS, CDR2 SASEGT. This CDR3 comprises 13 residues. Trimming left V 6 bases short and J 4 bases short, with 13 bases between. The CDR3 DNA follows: TGTGCCAGCAGGGAATCCCTCAGATACGAGCAGTACTTC. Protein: CASRESLRYEQYF.

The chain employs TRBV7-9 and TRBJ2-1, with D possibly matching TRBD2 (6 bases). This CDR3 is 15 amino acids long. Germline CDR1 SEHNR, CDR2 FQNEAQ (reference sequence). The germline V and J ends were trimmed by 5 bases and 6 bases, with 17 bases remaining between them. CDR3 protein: CASSRGIAEGNEQFF. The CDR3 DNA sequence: TGTGCCAGCAGCCGCGGGATCGCGGAAGGCAATGAGCAGTTCTTC.

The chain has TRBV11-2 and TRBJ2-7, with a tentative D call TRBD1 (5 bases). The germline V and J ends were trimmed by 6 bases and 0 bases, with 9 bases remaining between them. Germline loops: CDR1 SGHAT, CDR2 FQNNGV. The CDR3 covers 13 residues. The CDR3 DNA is TGTGCCAGCAGAAAAGGGGTCTCCTACGAGCAGTACTTC. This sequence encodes CASRKGVSYEQYF. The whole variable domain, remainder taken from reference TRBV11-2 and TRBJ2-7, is EAGVAQSPRYKIIEKRQSVAFWCNPISGHATLYWYQQILGQGPKLLIQFQNNGVVDDSQLPKDRFSAERLKGVDSTLKIQPAKLEDSAVYLCASRKGVSYEQYFGPGTRLTVT.

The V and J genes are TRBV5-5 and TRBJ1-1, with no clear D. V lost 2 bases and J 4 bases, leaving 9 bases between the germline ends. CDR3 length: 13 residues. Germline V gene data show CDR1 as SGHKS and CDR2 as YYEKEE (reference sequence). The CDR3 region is CASSFFSVTEAFF. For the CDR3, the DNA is TGTGCCAGCAGCTTCTTCTCCGTCACTGAAGCTTTCTTT.

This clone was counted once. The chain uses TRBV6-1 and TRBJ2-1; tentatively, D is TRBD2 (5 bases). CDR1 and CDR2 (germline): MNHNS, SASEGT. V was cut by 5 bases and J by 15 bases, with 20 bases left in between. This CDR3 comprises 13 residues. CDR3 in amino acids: CASSNLDGGRLFF. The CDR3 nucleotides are TGTGCCAGCAGTAACTTGGACGGAGGTAGGCTGTTCTTC.